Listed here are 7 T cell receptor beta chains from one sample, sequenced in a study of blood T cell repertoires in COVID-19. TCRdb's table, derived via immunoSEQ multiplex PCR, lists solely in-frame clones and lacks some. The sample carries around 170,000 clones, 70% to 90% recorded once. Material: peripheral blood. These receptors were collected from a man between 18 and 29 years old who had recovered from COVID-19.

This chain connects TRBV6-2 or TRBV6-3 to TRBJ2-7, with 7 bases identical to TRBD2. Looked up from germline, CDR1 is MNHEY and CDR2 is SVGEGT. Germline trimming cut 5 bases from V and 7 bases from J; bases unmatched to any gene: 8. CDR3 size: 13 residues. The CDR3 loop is CASSRGRAGEQYF. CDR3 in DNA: TGTGCCAGCAGTCGGGGGAGGGCTGGAGAGCAGTACTTC.

This CDR3 reads CASSYSIGTPSSIQYF. The CDR3 region has the DNA TGTGCCAGCAGTTACTCGATCGGGACTCCCTCGAGCATTCAGTACTTC. The chain has TRBV6-2 or TRBV6-3 and TRBJ2-4, with D possibly TRBD2 on 6 matching bases. With 0 bases removed from V and 9 bases from J, the gap between germline ends came to 18 bases. This CDR3 region has 16 residues. Looked up from germline, CDR1 is MNHEY and CDR2 is SVGEGT.

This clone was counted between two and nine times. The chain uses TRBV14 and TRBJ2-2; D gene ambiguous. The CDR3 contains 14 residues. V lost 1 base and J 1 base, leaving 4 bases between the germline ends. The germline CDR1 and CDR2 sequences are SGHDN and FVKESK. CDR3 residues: CASSQVQNTGELFF. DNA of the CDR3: TGTGCCAGCAGCCAAGTCCAGAACACCGGGGAGCTGTTTTTT.

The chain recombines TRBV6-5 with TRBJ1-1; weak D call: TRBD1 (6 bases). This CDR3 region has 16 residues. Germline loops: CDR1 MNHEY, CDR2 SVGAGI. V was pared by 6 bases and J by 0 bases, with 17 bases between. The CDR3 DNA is TGTGCCAGCAGCTACCAGACAGGCCCAATGAACACTGAAGCTTTCTTT. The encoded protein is CASSYQTGPMNTEAFF.

CDR3 region: CASSLVLARQETQYF. CDR3 DNA: TGTGCCAGCAGCTTAGTCCTAGCCAGACAAGAGACCCAGTACTTC. The chain joins TRBV7-2 to TRBJ2-5; possible D gene TRBD2, 5 bases. CDR1 is SGHTA and CDR2 is FQGNSA in the germline V gene. Trimming removed 1 base at V and 2 bases at J, with 11 bases between. The CDR3 is made up of 15 amino acids.

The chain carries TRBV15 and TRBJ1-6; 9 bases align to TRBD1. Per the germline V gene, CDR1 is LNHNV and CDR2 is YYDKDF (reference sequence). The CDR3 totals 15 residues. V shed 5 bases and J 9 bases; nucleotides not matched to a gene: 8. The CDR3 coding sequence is TGTGCCACCAGCTCGGACAGGGGCTCAATTTCACCCCTCCACTTT. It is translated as CATSSDRGSISPLHF. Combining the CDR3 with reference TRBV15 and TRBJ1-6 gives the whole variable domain DAMVIQNPRYQVTQFGKPVTLSCSQTLNHNVMYWYQQKSSQAPKLLFHYYDKDFNNEADTPDNFQSRRPNTSFCFLDIRSPGLGDTAMYLCATSSDRGSISPLHFGNGTRLTVT.

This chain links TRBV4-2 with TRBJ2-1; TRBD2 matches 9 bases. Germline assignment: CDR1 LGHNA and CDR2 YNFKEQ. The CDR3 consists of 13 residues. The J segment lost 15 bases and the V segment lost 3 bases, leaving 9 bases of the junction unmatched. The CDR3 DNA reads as TGTGCCAGCAGCCATTATTGGACTAGCGCCCGGTTCTTC. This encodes CASSHYWTSARFF.